This TCR beta chain was sequenced in a study of blood T cells in healthy people across ages. Each sample yielded at least 6 micrograms of PBMC total RNA. Overall study findings and caveats: Total diversity from one million sequenced T cells was likely underestimated.

Sample-barcoded 5' priming and a J-beta primer mix drove a second PCR of 7 to 11 cycles. In TCRdb, the 5' RACE reads were re-called with MiXCR into one record per CDR3 protein. Of approximately 760,000 distinct CDR3 sequences in the sample, roughly 25% were seen once. The sample holds many counts of this clonotype. Its antigen is unidentified. This sample was shared with a second study, whose subject was T cells of mothers and their children. Per that paper: Donors comprised a few healthy Caucasian mothers plus their six children. All extracted RNA went into cDNA synthesis, about 1.4 ug per 15 ul.

The origin of this receptor is a boy between 5 and 17 years old in good health. The sample taken for sequencing was blood.

In nucleotides, the CDR3 is TGTGCCAGCAGTGAACAGGGGGTAGGCGAGACCCAGTACTTC. Amino acids: CASSEQGVGETQYF. The gene calls are TRBV2 and TRBJ2-5; 7 bases fit TRBD1. The CDR3 runs to 14 residues. In germline, CDR1 is SNHLY, CDR2 FYNNEI. The ends lost 2 bases at V and 5 bases at J; junction bases unmatched: 5. Using reference TRBV2 and TRBJ2-5 for the parts outside the CDR3, the full variable domain is EPEVTQTPSHQVTQMGQEVILRCVPISNHLYFYWYRQILGQKVEFLVSFYNNEISEKSEIFDDQFSVERPDGSNFTLKIRSTKLEDSAMYFCASSEQGVGETQYFGPGTRLLVL.